Sequencing of this T cell receptor beta chain was carried out in a study of cytomegalovirus exposure and HLA in healthy donors. Study results and limitations: Researchers reported in a later analysis that a missense DCLRE1C variant was tied to TCR beta V- and J-gene trimming.

Trimming removed 6 bases at V and 8 bases at J, with 10 bases between. The CDR3 is 11 amino acids. Germline V gene lookup returns CDR1 MNHNY and CDR2 SVGAGI (reference sequence). Of note for this clone: Its antigen remains unknown.

The PCR employed 60 Vbeta primers together with 13 Jbeta primers. The method was immunoSEQ multiplex PCR; TCRdb's version includes in-frame clones alone and lacks a portion of them. The table includes over 150,000 clones, 60% to 85% detected once. The specimen was PBMCs. This sequence joins TRBV6-6 and TRBJ1-1; D is uncertain. The receptor was isolated from a male donor in good health and CMV-seronegative. The CDR3 DNA follows: TGTGCCAGCAGCCCCCTAACCGAAGCTTTCTTT. Protein sequence: CASSPLTEAFF.